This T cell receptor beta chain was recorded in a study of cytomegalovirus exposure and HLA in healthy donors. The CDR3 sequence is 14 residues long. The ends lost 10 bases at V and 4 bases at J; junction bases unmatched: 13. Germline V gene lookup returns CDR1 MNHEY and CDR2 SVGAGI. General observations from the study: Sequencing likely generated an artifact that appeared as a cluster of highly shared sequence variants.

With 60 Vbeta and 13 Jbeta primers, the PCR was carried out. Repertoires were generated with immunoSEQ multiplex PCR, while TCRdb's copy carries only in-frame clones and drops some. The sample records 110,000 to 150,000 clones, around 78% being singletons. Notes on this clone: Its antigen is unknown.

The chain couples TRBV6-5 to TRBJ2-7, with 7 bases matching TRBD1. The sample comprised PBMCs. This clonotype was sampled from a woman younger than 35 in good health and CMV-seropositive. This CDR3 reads CATSPTGRGYEQYF. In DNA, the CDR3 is TGTGCCACGTCTCCGACAGGGAGAGGTTACGAGCAGTACTTC.